A selection of T cell receptor beta chains follows, all from one sample in a study of T cells in Graves' hyperthyroidism and ophthalmopathy. One entry per CDR3 protein, called by TCRdb with MiXCR from the multiplex PCR reads. The sample lists 200,000 to 250,000 distinct CDR3 sequences; about 15% were seen once. The sample taken for sequencing was blood. The receptors derive from a woman in her late teens or twenties with Graves' ophthalmopathy. The conserved cysteine and the conserved F or W are not part of the CDR3 here. Each record gives: CDR3 protein, V gene, J gene.

CDR3: SVASRANNEQF; V: TRBV29-1; J: TRBJ2-1
CDR3: ASSSLGTGGDIHAEQY; V: TRBV27; J: TRBJ2-7
CDR3: ASSFATAGNTIY; V: TRBV12-3/TRBV12-4; J: TRBJ1-3
CDR3: ASILDGFLYGYT; V: TRBV6-1; J: TRBJ1-2
CDR3: ASSFPTGGRGNEQF; V: TRBV5-5; J: TRBJ2-1
CDR3: SARTGGGADTQY; V: TRBV20-1; J: TRBJ2-3
CDR3: ASSILAGGLTDTQY; V: TRBV19; J: TRBJ2-3
CDR3: ASSLRRDGTDTQY; V: TRBV10-1; J: TRBJ2-3
CDR3: ASSFLVPQSTGNYGYT; V: TRBV12-3/TRBV12-4; J: TRBJ1-2
CDR3: ASNRDRASVNTEAF; V: TRBV6-1; J: TRBJ1-1
CDR3: SAHGTSGYEQY; V: TRBV20-1; J: TRBJ2-7
CDR3: ASSYRTGGTGDTQY; V: TRBV5-1; J: TRBJ2-3
CDR3: ASEQGPYQETQY; V: TRBV11-1; J: TRBJ2-5
CDR3: ASSFQGGETQY; V: TRBV7-9; J: TRBJ2-5
CDR3: ASSHGLRDYGYT; V: TRBV2; J: TRBJ1-2
CDR3: ASSRDRANYGYT; V: TRBV11-2; J: TRBJ1-2
CDR3: ASSLRSFVPGELF; V: TRBV28; J: TRBJ2-2
CDR3: ASSAGTGGTNYGYT; V: TRBV7-8; J: TRBJ1-2
CDR3: ASTVTGDYGYT; V: TRBV2; J: TRBJ1-2
CDR3: ASSPSTGPEAF; V: TRBV5-4; J: TRBJ1-1
CDR3: ASSLQNTDTQY; V: TRBV7-2; J: TRBJ2-3
CDR3: ASSYSITGLNTEAF; V: TRBV6-5; J: TRBJ1-1
CDR3: ASGPQEGFNYGYT; V: TRBV12-5; J: TRBJ1-2
CDR3: ASSLDGEGAT; V: TRBV5-4; J: TRBJ1-2
CDR3: ASSRLAQETQY; V: TRBV3-1; J: TRBJ2-5
CDR3: ASSRDREKLF; V: TRBV7-2; J: TRBJ1-4
CDR3: ASSLGAAQY; V: TRBV12-3/TRBV12-4; J: TRBJ2-5
CDR3: ASSMEPGANTGELF; V: TRBV7-8; J: TRBJ2-2
CDR3: ASSSGTGLHEQY; V: TRBV6-5; J: TRBJ2-7
CDR3: ASSNPPSGPSYEQY; V: TRBV7-2; J: TRBJ2-7
CDR3: ASRIQGADNEQF; V: TRBV2; J: TRBJ2-1
CDR3: ASSARGLNTEAF; V: TRBV19; J: TRBJ1-1
CDR3: ASSQVGGRNTIY; V: TRBV3-1; J: TRBJ1-3
CDR3: SVGRNGRAPEQY; V: TRBV29-1; J: TRBJ2-7
CDR3: ASSPGTSFVQETQY; V: TRBV4-2; J: TRBJ2-5
CDR3: SAIHRDNEQF; V: TRBV20-1; J: TRBJ2-1
CDR3: ASSPRGGRQSYEQY; V: TRBV3-2; J: TRBJ2-7